This T cell receptor (beta chain) is drawn from a study of long-term antiretroviral therapy in people with HIV. Study overall: It was about a decade after the earliest samples that the 2015 immediate-ART recommendation appeared.

This CDR3 has 16 amino acids. J was trimmed by 3 bases and V by 4 bases; bases with no gene match: 13. Germline V gives CDR1 SQVTM, CDR2 ANQGSEA. This was the immunoSEQ v3.0 assay at survey level. This table comes from immunoSEQ multiplex PCR, and its TCRdb copy is limited to in-frame clones, with some not included. The data show 15,000 to 20,000 clones, about 80% seen once. V and J are TRBV29-1 and TRBJ2-7, with 9 bases that match TRBD2. Specimen: unsorted PBMCs, collected 2.2 years after starting antiretroviral therapy. The sequence was collected from a man over 45 with HIV. The chain's CDR3 is CSVAGYGLANVYEQYF. The CDR3 DNA reads as TGCAGCGTTGCCGGCTATGGACTAGCGAACGTCTACGAGCAGTACTTC.